Listed here are 7 T cell receptor beta chains from one sample, sequenced in a study of blood T cells in healthy people across ages. A second about 7 to 12 cycle PCR used barcoded and J-beta primers. Using its own MiXCR run on the 5' RACE reads, TCRdb lists one record per CDR3 protein. The sample lists about 1.4 million distinct CDR3 sequences, 45% to 70% occurring once. Sequencing input: blood. The receptors derive from a man younger than 35 in good health.

V is TRBV28 and J is TRBJ1-2; tentative D call: TRBD1 (5 bases). The V gene's germline CDR1 is MDHEN and CDR2 SYDVKM. Trimming removed 5 bases at V and 4 bases at J, with 23 bases between. The length of the CDR3 is 17 residues. Written as DNA, the CDR3 is TGTGCCAGCAGTCCAACCATTATCAGGGAAAGGGCCTATGGCTACACCTTC. It encodes CASSPTIIRERAYGYTF.

A few counts support this clonotype. The V call is TRBV28, the J call TRBJ1-4; D unresolved. V lost 2 bases to trimming and J lost 13 bases, with 11 bases between them. Germline V lookup: CDR1 MDHEN, CDR2 SYDVKM. The CDR3 contains 12 residues. As DNA, the CDR3 is TGTGCCAGCAGTTTAATCCAGGTTGGACTGTTTTTT. Its translation: CASSLIQVGLFF. The full variable domain, rest sourced from reference TRBV28 and TRBJ1-4, is DVKVTQSSRYLVKRTGEKVFLECVQDMDHENMFWYRQDPGLGLRLIYFSYDVKMKEKGDIPEGYSVSREKKERFSLILESASTNQTSMYLCASSLIQVGLFFGSGTQLSVL.

V gene TRBV20-1 combines with J gene TRBJ1-2; 7 nucleotides line up with TRBD1. Trimming at V came to 2 bases and at J to 3 bases, leaving 3 bases not matched to a gene. Per germline, CDR1 DFQATT and CDR2 SNEGSKA (reference sequence). This CDR3 has 13 amino acids. This CDR3 is CSARPTGDYGYTF. The CDR3 bases are TGCAGTGCTAGACCAACAGGGGACTATGGCTACACCTTC.

This rearrangement joins TRBV20-1 to TRBJ2-7; 10 bases line up with TRBD1. V lost 0 bases and J lost 6; bases outside the gene matches: 8. The CDR3 sequence is 15 residues long. CDR1 and CDR2 from the germline V gene are DFQATT and SNEGSKA (reference sequence). The DNA of the CDR3 is TGCAGTGCTAGAGATCGTGACAGGGGGCTCCGCGAGCAGTACTTC. It is translated as CSARDRDRGLREQYF.

The chain uses TRBV7-2 and TRBJ2-3; 9 nucleotides match TRBD1. Germline CDR1 and CDR2: SGHTA and FQGNSA. The CDR3 is made up of 19 amino acids. The V segment lost 5 bases and the J segment 2 bases; nucleotides outside the gene matches: 17. The CDR3 region is CASSPRTLGTGRLTDTQYF. CDR3 nucleotide sequence: TGTGCCAGCAGCCCGCGCACCTTGGGGACAGGGCGGCTCACAGATACGCAGTATTTT. Based on the CDR3 plus reference TRBV7-2 and TRBJ2-3, the full variable domain is GAGVSQSPSNKVTEKGKDVELRCDPISGHTALYWYRQSLGQGLEFLIYFQGNSAPDKSGLPSDRFSAERTGGSVSTLTIQRTQQEDSAVYLCASSPRTLGTGRLTDTQYFGPGTRLTVL.

The chain combines TRBV28 with TRBJ2-1; D may be TRBD1 or TRBD2 (5 bases each). The J call may be incorrect, as the DNA end agrees better with TRBJ2-7. The CDR3 totals 17 residues. The germline V gene encodes CDR1 MDHEN and CDR2 SYDVKM. In nucleotides, the CDR3 is TGTGCCAGCAGTATACAGATAAAGGGACGGCAAAACAATGAGCAGTACTTC. Its translation is CASSIQIKGRQNNEQYF.

This rearrangement joins TRBV20-1 to TRBJ1-2, with TRBD1 matching over 7 bases. This CDR3 region has 13 residues. CDR1 is DFQATT, CDR2 SNEGSKA, per germline (reference sequence). V was pared by 5 bases and J by 1 base, with 4 bases of the junction left unmatched. This CDR3 is CSARDSVNYGYTF. CDR3 in DNA: TGCAGTGCTCGGGACAGCGTTAACTATGGCTACACCTTC.